The sequence of this TCR beta chain was determined in a study of yellow fever vaccine responses in identical twins. Study outcomes and limitations: After vaccination, twins' T cell response reportedly seemed partly convergent, partly personalized.

TCRdb re-called the RT-PCR reads with MiXCR, one entry per CDR3 protein. The sample carries some 20,000 distinct CDR3 sequences, around 65% recorded once. With regard to this clonotype: Its target is unknown.

Deletions cut 2 bases from V and 0 bases from J, with 10 bases between. The CDR3 sequence is 15 residues long. Looked up from germline, CDR1 is SGHAT and CDR2 is FQDESV (reference sequence). This clonotype was obtained from a woman aged 18-29 years who received the yellow fever vaccine. This specimen was T cells from blood (PBMCs), unsorted or a sorted subset (not recorded which), taken before or after yellow fever vaccination (not recorded which). This chain uses TRBV11-1 with TRBJ1-1; no clear D gene. DNA of the CDR3: TGTGCCAGCAGCTTATGGGGAGTCATGAACACTGAAGCTTTCTTT. Residues: CASSLWGVMNTEAFF.